This TCR beta chain was identified during a study of blood T cell repertoires in COVID-19. Across the study: Researchers got acute and convalescent COVID-19 samples from the United States, Italy and Spain.

Participants, about 18 to 90 years old, spanned 24 US areas. Donors were grouped by their self-reported clinical history. Per the germline V gene, CDR1 is SNHLY and CDR2 is FYNNEI. Trimming removed 3 bases at V and 1 base at J, with 10 bases between. There are 14 residues in the CDR3. Produced via immunoSEQ multiplex PCR; TCRdb's table is partial and in-frame only. The table includes approximately 300,000 clones, about 89% detected once. The chain combines TRBV2 with TRBJ2-7; possible D gene TRBD1, 6 bases. The clonotype comes from a woman between 18 and 30 years old who had recovered from COVID-19. The source material was PBMCs or T cells enriched from blood (not recorded which). The DNA of the CDR3 is TGTGCCAGCAGTGAGGGTCAGGGGTCCTACGAGCAGTACTTC. Protein: CASSEGQGSYEQYF.